The 10 T cell receptor beta chains below were found in one sample sequenced in a study of tumor-infiltrating lymphocytes in primary liver carcinoma. Germline DNA was extracted alongside blood RNA, which was obtained from unsorted whole blood. TCR beta cDNA was prepared out of about 510 ng total RNA by means of a constant-region primer. Three nested multiplex PCR rounds of slightly modified ARM-PCR generated TCR beta libraries. Use of TRBV1-TRBV30 forward primers with a C-beta reverse primer characterized the first two PCR rounds, which lasted about 11 cycles each. TCRdb reprocessed the multiplex PCR reads with MiXCR, giving one entry per CDR3 protein. In the table there are some 320,000 distinct CDR3 sequences, 50% to 70% of which are singletons. The sequenced sample was peripheral blood. These receptors came from a man aged 35 to 55 with primary liver carcinoma and hepatitis B virus infection.

Concerning this clonotype itself: The junction departs from germline at one end; a sequencing error may be responsible. The chain combines TRBV4-1 with TRBJ2-5, with 7 bases matching TRBD2. Germline-derived CDR1 and CDR2 are MGHRA and YSYEKL. The CDR3 is made up of 16 amino acids. This CDR3 is CVSSQDTGGGGETQYF. The CDR3 nucleotides are TGCGTCAGCAGCCAAGATACGGGGGGTGGGGGAGAGACCCAGTACTTC.

Concerning this clonotype itself: Since no conserved phenylalanine or tryptophan closes the CDR3, a read error is the likely cause. This chain joins TRBV11-3 and TRBJ2-2; 7 bases map to TRBD1. J gave up 2 bases and V 5 bases, and 5 bases lay outside the gene matches. The CDR3 has 15 amino acids. The V gene's germline CDR1 is SGHNT and CDR2 YENEEA. DNA for the CDR3: TGTGCCAGCAGCAGGGACAGCTTAAACACCGGGGAGCTGTTTGTA. Translation: CASSRDSLNTGELFV.

This clonotype was counted only a few times. The chain combines TRBV5-1 with TRBJ2-2; D is perhaps TRBD2 (5 bases). V was cut by 4 bases and J by 0 bases, with 13 bases left in between. Germline assignment: CDR1 SGHRS and CDR2 YFSETQ. The CDR3 runs to 16 residues. The DNA of the CDR3 is TGCGCCAGCAGCCGCCGAGGGCCACCGAACACCGGGGAGCTGTTTTTT. Its translation is CASSRRGPPNTGELFF.

In regard to this clonotype: Since a much larger clone is just one base distant, this may be a read error. The rearrangement links TRBV6-5 to TRBJ1-2, with 8 bases that match TRBD1. Germline V CDR1 and CDR2: MNHEY, SVGAGI. The V gene end was trimmed by 8 bases and the J gene end by 2 bases; junction bases not matched to a gene: 10. This CDR3 has 15 amino acids. Written as DNA, the CDR3 is TGTGCCAGCGGTAAACCCGGGACAGGCAACTATGGCTACACCTTC. This codes for CASGKPGTGNYGYTF.

This clonotype was detected a few times. The rearrangement uses TRBV5-1 and TRBJ2-2; no firm D call. V was pared by 4 bases and J by 2 bases, with 9 bases between. The CDR3 runs 14 residues. Germline assignment: CDR1 SGHRS and CDR2 YFSETQ. The CDR3 bases are TGCGCCAGCAGCCGGAACGAAAACACCGGGGAGCTGTTTTTT. It is translated as CASSRNENTGELFF. Supplemented by reference TRBV5-1 and TRBJ2-2, the full variable domain reads KAGVTQTPRYLIKTRGQQVTLSCSPISGHRSVSWYQQTPGQGLQFLFEYFSETQRNKGNFPGRFSGRQFSNSRSEMNVSTLELGDSALYLCASSRNENTGELFFGEGSRLTVL.

This clonotype was counted many times. The chain carries TRBV6-1 and TRBJ2-3, with D possibly being TRBD1 (5 bases). The CDR3 consists of 12 residues. Germline V gene data show CDR1 as MNHNS and CDR2 as SASEGT. Trimming left V 8 bases short and J 9 bases short, with 15 bases between. This CDR3 is CASSIIRETQYF. The CDR3 DNA reads as TGTGCCAGCTCGATAATCAGGGAAACGCAGTATTTT.

The CDR3 DNA reads as TGTGCCAGCCCAGCGGTAGCGGGAGATACGCAGTATTTT. Encoded protein: CASPAVAGDTQYF. The chain has TRBV6-1 and TRBJ2-3; 7 bases are shared with TRBD2. V lost 8 bases and J lost 5; bases outside the gene matches: 7. The CDR3 has 13 residues. Germline V lookup: CDR1 MNHNS, CDR2 SASEGT.

Turning to this clonotype: Likely a read error: the CDR3 ends without its conserved phenylalanine or tryptophan. The chain uses TRBV4-3 and TRBJ2-4; D gene uncertain. The germline CDR1 and CDR2 sequences are LGHNA and YSLEER. This CDR3 comprises 16 residues. V lost 9 bases to trimming and J lost 0 bases, with 18 bases between them. The CDR3 DNA sequence: TGCGCCAGAAACCAAGATGGCAGCCTAGCCAAAAACATTCAGTACTTG. It yields the protein CARNQDGSLAKNIQYL.

A word on this clonotype: A much larger clone lies one base from this, so it may be a read error. The chain recombines TRBV6-1 with TRBJ2-1, with D unresolved. The CDR3 loop spans 13 amino acids. CDR1 and CDR2 from the germline V gene are MNHNS and SASEGT. The CDR3 DNA reads as TGTGTCAGCAGTGCGAATACGAAGAATGAGCAGTTCTTC. Its translation is CVSSANTKNEQFF.

This clonotype was recorded at least ten times. The gene calls are TRBV14 and TRBJ2-2; D is perhaps TRBD2 (7 bases). The V end was cut by 4 bases, the J end by 7 bases, with 19 bases between. CDR1 is SGHDN and CDR2 is FVKESK in the germline V gene. The CDR3 has 16 residues. CDR3 nucleotide sequence: TGTGCCAGCAGCCGAGAGGCGGGGGCCTATGGCGGGGAGCTGTTTTTT. Its translation is CASSREAGAYGGELFF.